Presented here are 10 T cell receptor beta chains from one specimen sequenced in a study of T cells after yellow fever vaccination. In TCRdb, the 5' RACE reads were re-called with MiXCR into one record per CDR3 protein. The table lists around 320,000 distinct CDR3 sequences, approximately 10% of them singletons, with around 3.1% in the top ten. The sample consisted of CD4+ T cells sorted from PBMCs, taken 5 days after the yellow fever booster vaccination. These receptors all come from a man aged 18 to 29 who received the YFV17D yellow fever vaccine.

This chain connects TRBV18 to TRBJ1-5; D perhaps matches TRBD1 (6 bases). V lost 6 bases and J 5 bases, leaving 11 bases between the germline ends. The germline CDR1 and CDR2 sequences are KGHSH and LQKENI. The length of the CDR3 is 13 residues. CDR3 region: CASSPGEDQPQHF. The CDR3 DNA is TGTGCCAGCTCGCCAGGGGAGGATCAGCCCCAGCATTTT. Full variable domain (remainder filled in from reference TRBV18 and TRBJ1-5): NAGVMQNPRHLVRRRGQEARLRCSPMKGHSHVYWYRQLPEEGLKFMVYLQKENIIDESGMPKERFSAEFPKEGPSILRIQQVVRGDSAAYFCASSPGEDQPQHFGDGTRLSIL.

The chain combines TRBV19 with TRBJ2-2, with 8 bases lining up with TRBD2. The CDR3 is 16 amino acids. Germline loops: CDR1 LNHDA, CDR2 SQIVND (reference sequence). The ends lost 5 bases at V and 9 bases at J; junction bases unmatched: 14. Here the CDR3 DNA reads TGTGCCAGTAGTGTCCCTACGGGGGGGCGAATGAGGGAGCTGTTTTTT. It encodes CASSVPTGGRMRELFF.

This clonotype was counted between two and nine times. V gene TRBV18 combines with J gene TRBJ2-7; TRBD1 matches 7 bases. Germline lookup yields CDR1 KGHSH and CDR2 LQKENI. V was pared by 3 bases and J by 3 bases, with 14 bases of the junction left unmatched. The length of the CDR3 is 17 residues. The CDR3 DNA reads as TGTGCCAGCTCACCGAACAGGGGCCTCGGTGGGGGCTACGAGCAGTACTTC. Its translation: CASSPNRGLGGGYEQYF. Together with reference TRBV18 and TRBJ2-7, the CDR3 gives the full variable domain: NAGVMQNPRHLVRRRGQEARLRCSPMKGHSHVYWYRQLPEEGLKFMVYLQKENIIDESGMPKERFSAEFPKEGPSILRIQQVVRGDSAAYFCASSPNRGLGGGYEQYFGPGTRLTVT.

This clonotype came up many times. The chain joins TRBV28 to TRBJ2-7; no firm D call. Germline CDR1 MDHEN, CDR2 SYDVKM. V lost 10 bases and J lost 1, with 11 bases in between. CDR3 length: 12 residues. The CDR3: CATAGESYEQYV. The CDR3 DNA reads TGTGCCACAGCTGGGGAATCCTACGAGCAGTACGTC.

This clonotype was found many times. This chain uses TRBV5-1 with TRBJ1-3, with 7 bases aligning to TRBD1. The CDR3 loop spans 15 amino acids. Germline V gene data show CDR1 as SGHRS and CDR2 as YFSETQ. The J segment lost 0 bases and the V segment lost 4 bases, leaving 4 bases of the junction unmatched. The CDR3 reads CASSTRTGSGNTIYF. In nucleotides, the CDR3 is TGCGCCAGCAGCACTCGGACAGGCTCTGGAAACACCATATATTTT.

This sequence joins TRBV3-1 and TRBJ2-2; D call uncertain. CDR3 length equals 15 residues. Germline CDR1 LGHDT, CDR2 YNNKEL (reference sequence). V shed 4 bases and J shed 2 bases, with 11 bases lying between them. CDR3 DNA: TGTGCCAGCAGCCCCGGTCGGGTAAACACCGGGGAGCTGTTTTTT. It specifies CASSPGRVNTGELFF.

This clonotype has just a few counts. The CDR3 region has the DNA TGTGCCAGCAGAGGGACAGGGGGAGGCTATGGCTACACCTTC. It encodes CASRGTGGGYGYTF. The chain employs TRBV6-1 and TRBJ1-2; 11 nucleotides line up with TRBD1. Germline CDR1 and CDR2: MNHNS and SASEGT. The CDR3 is 14 amino acids. Trimming took 6 bases from V and 4 from J; bases not matched to a gene: 4.

Ten or more counts support this clonotype. The rearrangement uses TRBV7-2 and TRBJ1-5; D is unclear. V lost 2 bases, J lost 7 bases, and 9 bases lay in between. Per the germline V gene, CDR1 is SGHTA and CDR2 is FQGNSA. The length of the CDR3 is 13 residues. The CDR3 coding sequence is TGTGCCAGCAGCTTACAAGTCGGGCAGCCCCAGCATTTT. Translating gives CASSLQVGQPQHF.

This clonotype was observed at least ten times. This rearrangement joins TRBV5-1 to TRBJ1-5, with 8 bases that match TRBD1. Germline V gives CDR1 SGHRS, CDR2 YFSETQ. The V gene end was trimmed by 4 bases and the J gene end by 6 bases; junction bases not matched to a gene: 9. The CDR3 covers 15 residues. The CDR3 region is CASSKTGARSQPQHF. The CDR3 DNA reads as TGCGCCAGCAGCAAGACAGGGGCCCGTAGTCAGCCCCAGCATTTT.

The chain links TRBV19 to TRBJ2-1; D remains unclear. The CDR3 extends over 16 amino acids. Trimming removed 1 base from V and 0 bases from J, with 10 bases in between. The germline gives CDR1 LNHDA, CDR2 SQIVND (reference sequence). CDR3 in amino acids: CASSIVMGYSYNEQFF. Here the CDR3 DNA reads TGTGCCAGTAGTATAGTTATGGGATACTCCTACAATGAGCAGTTCTTC.